This T cell receptor (beta chain) derives from a study of control samples from healthy donors and cancer patients. This clone was detected only a few times. TCRdb's table, derived via immunoSEQ multiplex PCR, lists solely in-frame clones and lacks some. The top ten hold less than 3.5% of the sample, which has 90,000 to 150,000 clones, around 88% seen once. Sequencing used blood. The receptor's source is a man aged 35 to 55 in good health.

This chain's CDR3 is CSVELRGALRGNEQFF. The CDR3 DNA follows: TGCAGCGTTGAATTGCGGGGGGCCCTACGTGGCAATGAGCAGTTCTTC. The rearrangement joins TRBV29-1 to TRBJ2-1; 8 bases are a match to TRBD2. The V gene's germline CDR1 is SQVTM and CDR2 ANQGSEA. CDR3 length: 16 residues. V lost 2 bases and J lost 6; bases outside the gene matches: 12.